These T cell receptor beta chains were read from a single sample in a study of early T cells in non-severe SARS-CoV-2 infection. TCRdb reanalysed the 5' RACE reads using MiXCR and keeps one entry per CDR3 protein. This table has more than 70,000 distinct CDR3 sequences, roughly 13% appearing once. Sequenced material: whole blood. All receptors derive from an adult who was a healthcare worker with PCR-confirmed SARS-CoV-2 infection or an uninfected control (not recorded which). Each CDR3 is given with its conserved first and last residue. The order of the fields is clone size, CDR3 length, V gene, J gene, D gene, CDR3 DNA, CDR3 protein. A D gene is named only where the DNA matches it firmly. Only part of the rows carry a size: once, few, many, or a class if the clone is expanded.

NA	14	TRBV20-1	TRBJ2-5	TRBD2	TGCAGTGCTAGGGGACTAGCGGGGGTAGAGACCCAGTACTTC	CSARGLAGVETQYF
few	17	TRBV6-6	TRBJ2-7	TRBD1	TGTGCCAGCAGTTACGTTCGCGGGACAGGAGAAATCTACGAGCAGTACTTC	CASSYVRGTGEIYEQYF
many	15	TRBV27	TRBJ2-7	NA	TGTGCCAGCAGCCCGGGGCCAGGGGGGTTATACGAGCAGTACTTC	CASSPGPGGLYEQYF
NA	16	TRBV6-5	TRBJ2-3	NA	TGTGCCAGCAGACGCACACTCGCTTACCCTGCAGATACGCAGTATTTT	CASRRTLAYPADTQYF
NA	15	TRBV7-6	TRBJ1-3	NA	TGTGCCAGCAGCCCCCAAACGTTCTCTGGAAACACCATATATTTT	CASSPQTFSGNTIYF
few	14	TRBV28	TRBJ2-3	NA	TGTGCCAGCAGTTTGAACGGCAACACAGATACGCAGTATTTT	CASSLNGNTDTQYF
NA	17	TRBV7-3	TRBJ2-1	TRBD2	TGTGCCAGCAGCTTAGAGGCTAGCGGGTCCTCCTACAATGAGCAGTTCTTC	CASSLEASGSSYNEQFF
few	12	TRBV5-6	TRBJ2-7	NA	TGTGCCAGCAGCCCCCAAGGACTCGAGCAGTACTTC	CASSPQGLEQYF
many	16	TRBV5-4	TRBJ2-5	TRBD2	TGTGCCAGCAGCTTCCCTAGCGGGGGGGCCAAGGAGACCCAGTACTTC	CASSFPSGGAKETQYF
few	14	TRBV29-1	TRBJ1-4	NA	TGCAGCGTTGAAGGGGTGGGGACGGTTGAAAAACTGTTTTTT	CSVEGVGTVEKLFF
many	17	TRBV30	TRBJ2-3	TRBD2	TGTGCCTCCACGCTTATTCCTAGCGGGGCTAGCACAGATACGCAGTATTTT	CASTLIPSGASTDTQYF
NA	15	TRBV7-3	TRBJ2-1	NA	TGTGCCAGCAGCTTATTTGGGGACTCCTACAATGAGCAGTTCTTC	CASSLFGDSYNEQFF
NA	15	TRBV5-5	TRBJ2-3	NA	TGTGCCAGCAGCCTGACGACAGGGAGGGTAGATACGCAGTATTTT	CASSLTTGRVDTQYF
few	14	TRBV12-3/TRBV12-4	TRBJ2-4	NA	TGTGCCAGCAGTTTTGCGGATGCCAAAAACATTCAGTACTTC	CASSFADAKNIQYF
NA	15	TRBV4-1	TRBJ1-4	NA	TGCGCCAGCAGCCAAGGGTCGATTTTTGATGAAAAACTGTTTTTT	CASSQGSIFDEKLFF
NA	14	TRBV7-2	TRBJ1-5	NA	TGTGCCAGCAGCTCGACCCCAGGGCATCAGCCCCAGCATTTT	CASSSTPGHQPQHF
NA	15	TRBV7-2	TRBJ1-2	TRBD1	TGTGCCAGCACCCCCCCGGGACAGGGGGCCTATGGCTACACCTTC	CASTPPGQGAYGYTF
NA	14	TRBV28	TRBJ1-2	NA	TGTGCCAGCACCGACACCAGCGTAAACTATGGCTACACCTTC	CASTDTSVNYGYTF
NA	11	TRBV7-9	TRBJ1-3	NA	TGTGCCAGCTACTTTGGAAACACCATATATTTT	CASYFGNTIYF
many	14	TRBV10-3	TRBJ1-1	NA	TGTGCCATCAGTGGCGGCGGGGGATTCACTGAAGCTTTCTTT	CAISGGGGFTEAFF
many	14	TRBV27	TRBJ1-6	NA	TGTGCCAGCAGTTTCCGGACCGCTAATTCACCCCTCCACTTT	CASSFRTANSPLHF
NA	12	TRBV7-9	TRBJ2-2	NA	TGTGCCTTCACACGGGGCACCGGGGAGCTGTTTTTT	CAFTRGTGELFF
NA	15	TRBV20-1	TRBJ2-7	TRBD2	TGCAGTGTCCGAGATCCGGGACTATCAAACTACGAGCAGTACTTC	CSVRDPGLSNYEQYF
NA	15	TRBV7-9	TRBJ2-6	NA	TGTGCCAGCAGCTTAGGCGGTTCTGGGGCCAACGTCCTGACTTTC	CASSLGGSGANVLTF
many	17	TRBV18	TRBJ2-2	NA	TGTGCCAGCTCACGGTTCCTAGGGCAGGAGGACACCGGGGAGCTGTTTTTT	CASSRFLGQEDTGELFF
many	17	TRBV20-1	TRBJ2-3	NA	TGCAGTGCTAGAGATCTGAGGGCCAGGGTCGGCACAGATACGCAGTATTTT	CSARDLRARVGTDTQYF
few	13	TRBV20-1	TRBJ2-7	NA	TGCAGTGCTAGAGACCCCCCCTCTCTCGAGCAGTACTTC	CSARDPPSLEQYF
NA	15	TRBV12-3/TRBV12-4	TRBJ2-3	NA	TGTGCCAGCAGCCTGGGGGGACCCTACACAGATACGCAGTATTTT	CASSLGGPYTDTQYF
many	13	TRBV5-1	TRBJ1-5	NA	TGCGCCAGCAGCCCGTACGGGGGCGGGCCCCAGCATTTT	CASSPYGGGPQHF
few	15	TRBV28	TRBJ2-7	NA	TGTGCCAGCAGTTTACCAGGGGAAAGGGCGGTGGAGCAGTACTTC	CASSLPGERAVEQYF
NA	13	TRBV11-2	TRBJ2-1	NA	TGTGCCAGCAGCTCGGGACATAACAATGAGCAGTTCTTC	CASSSGHNNEQFF
many	13	TRBV29-1	TRBJ2-6	NA	TGCAGCGTCCGGACACTAGGGGCCAACGTCCTGACTTTC	CSVRTLGANVLTF
NA	14	TRBV29-1	TRBJ2-7	NA	TGCAGCGGGGGTGGAGGGACCGCCCCCTACGAGCAGTACTTC	CSGGGGTAPYEQYF
NA	17	TRBV5-8	TRBJ1-5	TRBD1	TGTGCCAGCAGCTGGACAGGGTCAAGTCACGGAAATCAGCCCCAGCATTTT	CASSWTGSSHGNQPQHF
NA	16	TRBV14	TRBJ1-2	NA	TGTGCCAGCAGCCCCACACTTGGAGAGGGTAACTATGGCTACACCTTC	CASSPTLGEGNYGYTF
NA	17	TRBV7-7	TRBJ2-1	TRBD1	TGTGCCAGCAGCTTAGGATCTCCGGGACAGCACAACAATGAGCAGTTCTTC	CASSLGSPGQHNNEQFF
many	16	TRBV6-4	TRBJ2-3	NA	TGTGCCAGCAGCCCCTTGGCGGGGCCAAGCACAGATACGCAGTATTTT	CASSPLAGPSTDTQYF
NA	11	TRBV20-1	TRBJ2-3	NA	TGCAGTGCTAACCCCACAGATACGCAGTATTTT	CSANPTDTQYF
many	14	TRBV7-3	TRBJ1-2	NA	TGTGCCAGCAGCTTATTTGGGGGAAAGAGGCCTTACACCTTC	CASSLFGGKRPYTF
medium-sized	10	TRBV29-1	TRBJ1-4	NA	TGCAGCGTTCTTGATGAAAAACTGTTTTTT	CSVLDEKLFF
NA	13	TRBV29-1	TRBJ2-2	NA	TGCAGCGTACCCGGGGACGACACCGGGGAGCTGTTTTTT	CSVPGDDTGELFF
NA	12	TRBV4-1	TRBJ2-5	NA	TGCGCCAGCAGCCAAGAGGACGAGACCCAGTACTTC	CASSQEDETQYF
NA	13	TRBV28	TRBJ2-1	NA	TGTGCCAGCAGAGAGGGGGGGGCCTTCGAGCAGTTCTTC	CASREGGAFEQFF
few	15	TRBV9	TRBJ1-2	NA	TGTGCCAGCAGCCCCAGACAGGATTCTAACTATGGCTACACCTTC	CASSPRQDSNYGYTF
NA	14	TRBV9	TRBJ1-4	NA	TGTGCCAGCAGTCCCGGACATCACAATGAAAAACTGTTTTTT	CASSPGHHNEKLFF
many	15	TRBV5-1	TRBJ2-1	TRBD1	TGCGCCAGCAGTTCAGCCGGGACAGGGGGCACTGAGCAGTTCTTC	CASSSAGTGGTEQFF
few	15	TRBV7-6	TRBJ1-6	NA	TGTGCCAGCAGCTTAGGGAGGACAAATAATTCACCCCTCCACTTT	CASSLGRTNNSPLHF